The clone carrying this T cell receptor beta chain occurred a few times. What it recognizes is unknown. This specimen comes from a study of OX40 agonist ivuxolimab in advanced cancers. Study-level background: At doses from 0.01 to 10 mg/kg, patients were given intravenous ivuxolimab every 2 weeks. Whole-study results and caveats: It was not determined which antigens were specifically recognized by the peripheral T cells that had undergone clonal expansion. By week 6 at 0.1 to 3.0 mg/kg, blood CD4+ and CD8+ T cells had expanded clonally.

Autoimmune disease history or systemic immunosuppression led to patients being barred. Clones were sequenced by immunoSEQ multiplex PCR, and TCRdb holds only the in-frame ones, with some missing. The table has more than 35,000 clones, 85% to 90% seen once. Trimming left V 0 bases short and J 1 base short, with 14 bases between. The germline CDR1 and CDR2 sequences are SGHVS and FNYEAQ. The CDR3 is made up of 17 amino acids. The V call is TRBV7-6, the J call TRBJ2-3, with D possibly being TRBD2 (7 bases). The receptor comes from an adult with an advanced solid tumor such as melanoma, head and neck, liver or kidney cancer. The specimen comprised CD4+ or CD8+ T cells sorted from blood, sampled in a trial of the OX40 agonist ivuxolimab. The CDR3 sequence is CASSLAPAGAGTDTQYF. As DNA, the CDR3 is TGTGCCAGCAGCTTAGCCCCCGCGGGGGCCGGCACAGATACGCAGTATTTT.